This TCR beta chain was identified during a study of cytomegalovirus exposure and HLA in healthy donors. Study in general: Among the roughly 400 genotyped donors, around 81% were placed in the Caucasian-associated ancestry cluster. Whole-study results and caveats: It was assumed in the presence/absence analyses that sequencing depth was roughly uniform across donors. Through in vitro validation, a few CMV-associated chains were shown to be specific for CMV antigens. In a later analysis, TCR beta V- and J-gene trimming was associated with a missense DCLRE1C variant.

The study ran its PCR with 60 Vbeta and 13 Jbeta primers. Measured with immunoSEQ multiplex PCR; TCRdb has only the in-frame clones, and not every one. In the table there are about 190,000 clones, roughly four fifths of which are singletons. This clone showed up just a few times. Antigen: not known. The germline CDR1 and CDR2 sequences are SGHNT and YYREEE (reference sequence). The J segment lost 4 bases and the V segment lost 3 bases, leaving 6 bases of the junction unmatched. The CDR3 covers 15 residues. The V and J genes are TRBV5-4 and TRBJ2-7; 11 positions agree with TRBD2. The sequence derives from a woman in her twenties or thirties in good health and CMV-seropositive. What was sequenced was PBMCs. Here the CDR3 reads CASSSATSGSYEQYF. The CDR3, as DNA: TGTGCCAGCAGCTCTGCTACTAGCGGGAGTTACGAGCAGTACTTC.